This TCR beta chain derives from a study of beta chain features in type 1 diabetes. Whole-study results and caveats: The study left unresolved whether HLA type influences TCRB rearrangement. Shorter TCRB CDR3s, moderately but significantly so, marked every one of the four CD4+ subsets in Type 1 diabetes patients. Researchers reported that naive, central memory and Treg TCRB repertoires appeared more similar in patients than in healthy donors.

The study reverse transcribed the entire isolated RNA, so it sequenced expressed TCRB transcripts. Clones were read by immunoSEQ multiplex PCR, and TCRdb kept only the in-frame ones, dropping some. The repertoire holds roughly 400,000 clones, with over 8.5% as singletons. This clone was observed a handful of times. Its antigen is as yet unknown. Via CD45RO/CCR7/CD25/CD127/CD95/CD27, cells of the CD4+ naive, central memory, regulatory and stem cell-like memory subsets were sorted. Trimming pared 7 bases from V and 6 bases from J, leaving 13 bases between. This CDR3 comprises 12 residues. Germline V gives CDR1 SQVTM, CDR2 ANQGSEA.

The V and J genes are TRBV29-1 and TRBJ1-5, with D possibly TRBD1 on 6 matching bases. The TCR sequence derives from a young man with type 1 diabetes. Sequencing used central memory CD4+ T cells from blood. Here the CDR3 DNA reads TGCAGCGCTGGGGGGGGCGGTCAGCCCCAGCATTTT. It translates to CSAGGGGQPQHF.